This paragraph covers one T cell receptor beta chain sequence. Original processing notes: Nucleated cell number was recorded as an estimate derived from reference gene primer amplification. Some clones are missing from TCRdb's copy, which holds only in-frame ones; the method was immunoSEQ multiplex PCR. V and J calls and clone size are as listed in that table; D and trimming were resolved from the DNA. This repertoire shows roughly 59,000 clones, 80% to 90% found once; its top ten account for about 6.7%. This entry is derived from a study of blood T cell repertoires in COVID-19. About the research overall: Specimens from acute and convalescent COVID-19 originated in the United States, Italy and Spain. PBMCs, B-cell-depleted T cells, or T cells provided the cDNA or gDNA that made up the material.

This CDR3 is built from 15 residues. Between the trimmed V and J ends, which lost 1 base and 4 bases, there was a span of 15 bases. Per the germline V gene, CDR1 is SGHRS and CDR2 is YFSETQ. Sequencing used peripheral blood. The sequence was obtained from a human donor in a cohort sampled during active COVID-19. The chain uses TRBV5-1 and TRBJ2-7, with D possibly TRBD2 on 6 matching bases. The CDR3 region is CASSLQGGGIYEQYF. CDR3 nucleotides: TGCGCCAGCAGCTTGCAGGGCGGAGGGATATACGAGCAGTACTTC. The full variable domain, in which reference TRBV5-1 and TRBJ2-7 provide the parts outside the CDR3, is KAGVTQTPRYLIKTRGQQVTLSCSPISGHRSVSWYQQTPGQGLQFLFEYFSETQRNKGNFPGRFSGRQFSNSRSEMNVSTLELGDSALYLCASSLQGGGIYEQYFGPGTRLTVT.